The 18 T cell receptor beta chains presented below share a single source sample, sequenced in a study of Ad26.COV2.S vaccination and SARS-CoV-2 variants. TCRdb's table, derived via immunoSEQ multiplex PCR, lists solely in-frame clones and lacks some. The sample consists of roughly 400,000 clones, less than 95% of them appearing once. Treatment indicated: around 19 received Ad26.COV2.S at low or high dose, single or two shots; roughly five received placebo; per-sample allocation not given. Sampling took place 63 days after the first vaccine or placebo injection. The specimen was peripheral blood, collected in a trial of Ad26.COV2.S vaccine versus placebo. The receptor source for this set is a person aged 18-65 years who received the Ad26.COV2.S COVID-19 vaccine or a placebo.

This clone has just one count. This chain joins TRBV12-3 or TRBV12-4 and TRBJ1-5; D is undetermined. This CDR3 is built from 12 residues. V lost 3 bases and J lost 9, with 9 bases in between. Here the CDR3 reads CASSLGVGPQHF. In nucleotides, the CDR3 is TGTGCCAGCAGTTTGGGCGTTGGGCCCCAGCATTTT.

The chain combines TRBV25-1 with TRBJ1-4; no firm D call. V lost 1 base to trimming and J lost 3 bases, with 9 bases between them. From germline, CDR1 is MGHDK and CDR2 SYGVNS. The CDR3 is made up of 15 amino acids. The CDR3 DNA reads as TGTGCCAGCAGTGAATTATACGGGGCTAATGAAAAACTGTTTTTT. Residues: CASSELYGANEKLFF.

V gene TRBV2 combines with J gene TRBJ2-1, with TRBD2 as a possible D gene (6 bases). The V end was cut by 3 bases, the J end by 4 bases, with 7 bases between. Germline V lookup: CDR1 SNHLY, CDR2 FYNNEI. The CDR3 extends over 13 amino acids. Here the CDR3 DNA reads TGTGCCAGCAGTGAGCTAGCGTACAATGAGCAGTTCTTC. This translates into CASSELAYNEQFF.

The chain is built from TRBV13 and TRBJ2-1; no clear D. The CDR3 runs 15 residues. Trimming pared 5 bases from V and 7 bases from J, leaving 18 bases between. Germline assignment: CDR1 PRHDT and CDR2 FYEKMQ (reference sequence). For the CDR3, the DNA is TGTGCCAGCAGCCCCACAGCCCCTCGGTGGAATGAGCAGTTCTTC. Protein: CASSPTAPRWNEQFF.

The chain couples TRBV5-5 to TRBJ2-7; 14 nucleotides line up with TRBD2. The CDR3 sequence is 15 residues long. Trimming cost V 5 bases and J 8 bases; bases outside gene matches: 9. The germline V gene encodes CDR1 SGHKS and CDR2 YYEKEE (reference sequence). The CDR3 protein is CASSPPGLAGVQQYF. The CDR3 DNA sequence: TGTGCCAGCAGTCCTCCGGGACTAGCGGGAGTTCAGCAGTACTTC.

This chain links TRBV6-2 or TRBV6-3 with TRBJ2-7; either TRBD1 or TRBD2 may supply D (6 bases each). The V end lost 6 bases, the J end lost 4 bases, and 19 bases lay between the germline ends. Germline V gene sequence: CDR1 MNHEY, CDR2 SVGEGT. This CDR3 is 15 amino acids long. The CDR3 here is CASSPGKRGVYEQYF. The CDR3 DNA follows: TGTGCCAGCAGCCCAGGGAAAAGGGGGGTTTACGAGCAGTACTTC.

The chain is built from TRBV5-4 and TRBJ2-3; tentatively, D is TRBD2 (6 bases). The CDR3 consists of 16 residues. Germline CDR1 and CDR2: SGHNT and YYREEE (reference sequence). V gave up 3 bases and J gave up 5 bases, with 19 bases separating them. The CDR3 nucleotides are TGTGCCAGCAGCTCGCCTCTTAGCGGTGCGGGAGATACGCAGTATTTT. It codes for CASSSPLSGAGDTQYF. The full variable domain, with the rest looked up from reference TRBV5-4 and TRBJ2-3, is ETGVTQSPTHLIKTRGQQVTLRCSSQSGHNTVSWYQQALGQGPQFIFQYYREEENGRGNFPPRFSGLQFPNYSSELNVNALELDDSALYLCASSSPLSGAGDTQYFGPGTRLTVL.

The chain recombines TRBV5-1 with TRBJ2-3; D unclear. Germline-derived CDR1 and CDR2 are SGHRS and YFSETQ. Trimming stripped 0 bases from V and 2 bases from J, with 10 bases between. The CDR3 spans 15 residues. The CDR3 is CASSLGATPTDTQYF. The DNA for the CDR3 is TGCGCCAGCAGCTTGGGAGCGACCCCCACAGATACGCAGTATTTT.

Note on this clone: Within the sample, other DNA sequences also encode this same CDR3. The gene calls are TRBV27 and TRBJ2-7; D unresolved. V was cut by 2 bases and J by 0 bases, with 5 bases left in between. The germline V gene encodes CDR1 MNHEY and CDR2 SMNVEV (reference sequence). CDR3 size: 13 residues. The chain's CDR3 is CASSLRPSYEQYF. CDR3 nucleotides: TGTGCCAGCAGTTTACGACCCTCCTACGAGCAGTACTTC.

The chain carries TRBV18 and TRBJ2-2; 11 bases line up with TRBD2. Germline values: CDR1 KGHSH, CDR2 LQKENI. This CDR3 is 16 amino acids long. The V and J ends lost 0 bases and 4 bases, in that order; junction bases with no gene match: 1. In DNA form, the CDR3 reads TGTGCCAGCTCACCACCGGGACTAGCGGCCACCGGGGAGCTGTTTTTT. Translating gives CASSPPGLAATGELFF.

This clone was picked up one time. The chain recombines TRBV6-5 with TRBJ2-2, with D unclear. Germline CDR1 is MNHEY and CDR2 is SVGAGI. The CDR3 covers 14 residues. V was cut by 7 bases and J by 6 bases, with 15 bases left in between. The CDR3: CASTRTVVSGELFF. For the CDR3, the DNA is TGTGCCAGCACTCGGACCGTTGTGTCCGGGGAGCTGTTTTTT.

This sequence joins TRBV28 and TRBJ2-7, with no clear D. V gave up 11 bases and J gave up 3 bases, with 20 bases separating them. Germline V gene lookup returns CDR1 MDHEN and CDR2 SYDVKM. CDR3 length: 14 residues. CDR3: CAAGVPRSGYEQYF. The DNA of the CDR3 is TGTGCCGCCGGAGTCCCTAGGTCGGGCTACGAGCAGTACTTC.

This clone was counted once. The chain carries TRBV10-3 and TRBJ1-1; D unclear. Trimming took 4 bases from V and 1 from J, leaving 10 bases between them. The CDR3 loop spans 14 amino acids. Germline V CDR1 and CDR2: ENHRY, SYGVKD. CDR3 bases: TGTGCCATCAGTGTCCCCTTCAAGAACACTGAAGCTTTCTTT. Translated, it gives CAISVPFKNTEAFF.

CDR3 DNA: TGTGCCAGCAGCTCCTGGACAGGGAGTGAGCAGTTCTTC. It encodes CASSSWTGSEQFF. The V call is TRBV7-2, the J call TRBJ2-1; TRBD1 matches at 8 bases. From germline, CDR1 is SGHTA and CDR2 FQGNSA. The length of the CDR3 is 13 residues. The junction had 5 bases not matched to a gene; V was cut back by 4 bases and J by 9 bases.

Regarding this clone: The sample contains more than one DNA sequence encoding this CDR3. The CDR3 sequence is CASSPRGHEQYF. The CDR3 DNA reads TGTGCCAGCAGTCCCAGGGGCCACGAGCAGTACTTC. The chain employs TRBV28 and TRBJ2-7, with a tentative D call TRBD1 (6 bases). The CDR3 length is 12 residues. Trimming left V 5 bases short and J 5 bases short, with 10 bases between. Germline CDR1 MDHEN, CDR2 SYDVKM.

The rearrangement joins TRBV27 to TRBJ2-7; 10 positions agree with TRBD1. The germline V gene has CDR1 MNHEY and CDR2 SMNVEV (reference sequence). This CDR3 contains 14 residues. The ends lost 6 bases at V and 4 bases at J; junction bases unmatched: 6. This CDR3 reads CASRKLGQGYEQYF. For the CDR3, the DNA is TGTGCCAGCAGAAAACTGGGACAGGGGTACGAGCAGTACTTC.

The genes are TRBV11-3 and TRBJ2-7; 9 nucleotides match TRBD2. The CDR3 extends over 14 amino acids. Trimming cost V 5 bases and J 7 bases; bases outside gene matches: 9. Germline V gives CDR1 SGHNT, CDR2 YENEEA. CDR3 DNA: TGTGCCAGCAGCCAATCGGGACTAGCTGGGGAGCAGTACTTC. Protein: CASSQSGLAGEQYF. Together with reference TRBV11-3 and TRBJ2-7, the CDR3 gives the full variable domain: EAGVVQSPRYKIIEKKQPVAFWCNPISGHNTLYWYLQNLGQGPELLIRYENEEAVDDSQLPKDRFSAERLKGVDSTLKIQPAELGDSAVYLCASSQSGLAGEQYFGPGTRLTVT.

CDR3 sequence: CASSLGQGRGEQYF. The CDR3, as DNA: TGCGCCAGCAGCTTGGGCCAGGGGAGAGGCGAGCAGTACTTC. The chain recombines TRBV5-1 with TRBJ2-7, with D possibly matching TRBD1 (6 bases). Germline V gene sequence: CDR1 SGHRS, CDR2 YFSETQ. V dropped 0 bases and J dropped 6 bases, with 13 bases sitting between them. This CDR3 spans 14 amino acids.